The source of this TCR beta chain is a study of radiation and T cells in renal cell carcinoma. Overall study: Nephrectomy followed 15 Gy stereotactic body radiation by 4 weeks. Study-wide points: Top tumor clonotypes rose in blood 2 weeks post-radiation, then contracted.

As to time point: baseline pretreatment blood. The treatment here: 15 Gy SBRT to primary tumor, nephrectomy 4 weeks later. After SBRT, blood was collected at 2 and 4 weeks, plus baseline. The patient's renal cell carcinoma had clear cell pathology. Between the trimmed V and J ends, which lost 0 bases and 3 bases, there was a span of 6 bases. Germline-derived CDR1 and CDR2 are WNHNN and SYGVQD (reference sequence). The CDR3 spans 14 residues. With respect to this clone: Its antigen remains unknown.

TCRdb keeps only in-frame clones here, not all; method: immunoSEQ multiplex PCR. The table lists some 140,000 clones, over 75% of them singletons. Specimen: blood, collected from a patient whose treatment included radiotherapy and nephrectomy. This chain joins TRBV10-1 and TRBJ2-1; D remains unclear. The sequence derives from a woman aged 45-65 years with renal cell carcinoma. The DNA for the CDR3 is TGCGCCAGCAGTGAGTCGACTGGCTACAATGAGCAGTTCTTC. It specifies CASSESTGYNEQFF.